Below are 21 T cell receptor beta chains sequenced from a single sample in a study of blood T cell repertoires in COVID-19. Clones were sequenced by immunoSEQ multiplex PCR, and TCRdb holds only the in-frame ones, with some missing. The sample carries 62,000 or so clones, around 80% recorded once. What was sequenced was peripheral blood. These receptor sequences come from a human donor in a cohort sampled during active COVID-19.

This clone was picked up a small number of times. This chain links TRBV4-2 with TRBJ2-1; 11 bases are a match to TRBD2. The V gene's germline CDR1 is LGHNA and CDR2 YNFKEQ. The CDR3 spans 16 residues. J was trimmed by 9 bases and V by 1 base; bases with no gene match: 8. CDR3 in amino acids: CASSQAPGLAAGEQFF. CDR3 nucleotides: TGTGCCAGCAGCCAAGCCCCGGGACTAGCGGCCGGTGAGCAGTTCTTC.

In this sample, this clone turned up a few times. This rearrangement joins TRBV30 to TRBJ2-5, with D possibly matching TRBD1 (5 bases). CDR3 length: 15 residues. Germline CDR1 is GTSNPN and CDR2 is SVGIG (reference sequence). The V and J ends lost 3 bases and 5 bases respectively, with 19 bases between them. CDR3 residues: CAWRGVDSRPETQYF. CDR3 nucleotides: TGTGCCTGGAGAGGGGTCGACTCTCGCCCGGAGACCCAGTACTTC.

In this sample, this clone turned up a few times. The J gene is TRBJ2-7, the V gene TRBV7-9; 8 nucleotides line up with TRBD2. The CDR3 extends over 14 amino acids. Germline V lookup: CDR1 SEHNR, CDR2 FQNEAQ (reference sequence). The trim removed 1 base at V and 2 bases at J, leaving 1 base unmatched. The CDR3 bases are TGTGCCAGCAGCTTAGGCGGGGGGCCCTACGAGCAGTACTTC. This gives the protein CASSLGGGPYEQYF.

The chain combines TRBV2 with TRBJ2-7, with 11 nucleotides matching TRBD2. V shed 7 bases and J 6 bases; nucleotides not matched to a gene: 11. Germline lookup yields CDR1 SNHLY and CDR2 FYNNEI. The CDR3 consists of 15 residues. This chain's CDR3 is CASTSTSGEVGEQYF. The CDR3 DNA reads TGTGCCAGCACCTCGACTAGCGGGGAGGTGGGCGAGCAGTACTTC.

Here the CDR3 DNA reads TGTGCCAGCAGCGTAGATCCAGCGGGGAGGGAGCAGTACTTC. Translated, it gives CASSVDPAGREQYF. The chain has TRBV9 and TRBJ2-7; 7 positions match TRBD2. Trimming at V came to 0 bases and at J to 7 bases, leaving 7 bases not matched to a gene. The CDR3 is 14 residues long. Germline CDR1 and CDR2: SGDLS and YYNGEE.

The rearrangement links TRBV4-2 to TRBJ2-5; weak D call: TRBD2 (6 bases). Germline CDR1 is LGHNA and CDR2 is YNFKEQ. The CDR3 is 15 amino acids. The V end was cut by 1 base, the J end by 5 bases, with 14 bases between. CDR3 sequence: CASSQASTSWETQYF. The CDR3 DNA sequence: TGTGCCAGCAGCCAAGCGAGTACTAGCTGGGAGACCCAGTACTTC.

The chain links TRBV6-5 to TRBJ2-5; 8 nucleotides match TRBD1. The CDR3 spans 11 residues. J was trimmed by 5 bases and V by 10 bases; bases with no gene match: 3. Germline CDR1 is MNHEY and CDR2 is SVGAGI. Written as DNA, the CDR3 is TGTGCCACCACAGGGGGTGAGACCCAGTACTTC. It encodes CATTGGETQYF.

By its share, this clone is medium-sized. This rearrangement joins TRBV3-1 (or the pseudogene TRBV3-2) to TRBJ1-2; 10 nucleotides align to TRBD1. With V trimmed by 0 bases and J by 2 bases, 3 bases remained unmatched. CDR3 length: 16 amino acids. The germline gives CDR1 LGHDT, CDR2 YNNKEL (reference sequence). CDR3 in DNA: TGTGCCAGCAGCCAAGAGTGGGGACAGGGGAACTATGGCTACACCTTC. Its translation is CASSQEWGQGNYGYTF.

The V gene is TRBV7-8, the J gene TRBJ2-5; TRBD2 matches at 8 bases. The CDR3 has 14 amino acids. Germline V gives CDR1 SGHVS, CDR2 FQNEAQ. V dropped 2 bases and J dropped 5; count of bases not matched to a gene: 4. This chain's CDR3 is CASSLPPGGETQYF. The DNA of the CDR3 is TGTGCCAGCAGCTTACCCCCGGGGGGGGAGACCCAGTACTTC.

V usage is TRBV5-8 and J usage is TRBJ2-3; 9 bases agree with TRBD2. This CDR3 contains 16 residues. V was clipped by 2 bases and J by 6 bases; unmatched bases: 10. Per the germline V gene, CDR1 is SGHTS and CDR2 is YDEGEE. The CDR3 coding sequence is TGTGCCAGCAGCTTTTTAGCGGGGGCCTCGGAGGATACGCAGTATTTT. Amino acid sequence: CASSFLAGASEDTQYF.

This chain connects TRBV4-3 to TRBJ2-1, with 7 bases that match TRBD1. The length of the CDR3 is 18 residues. Trimming cost V 2 bases and J 2 bases; bases outside gene matches: 12. CDR1 and CDR2 (germline): LGHNA, YSLEER. The CDR3 sequence is CASSQSSRGMGAYNEQFF. The CDR3 DNA reads TGCGCCAGCAGCCAATCAAGCAGGGGGATGGGGGCCTACAATGAGCAGTTCTTC.

V and J are TRBV6-5 and TRBJ1-5; D unresolved. This CDR3 has 14 residues. Trimming stripped 7 bases from V and 4 bases from J, with 14 bases between. Germline CDR1 reads MNHEY; CDR2 reads SVGAGI. The CDR3 region is CASTEGRSNQPQHF. CDR3 nucleotides: TGTGCCAGCACGGAAGGGAGATCAAATCAGCCCCAGCATTTT.

The rearrangement links TRBV2 to TRBJ2-1, with D maybe TRBD2 (5 bases). This CDR3 is built from 17 residues. The V end was cut by 8 bases, the J end by 1 base, with 21 bases between. Germline CDR1 reads SNHLY; CDR2 reads FYNNEI. As DNA, the CDR3 is TGTGCCAGCGAGGGATGGGAAGGCCGGGGTTCCTACAATGAGCAGTTCTTC. Translated, it gives CASEGWEGRGSYNEQFF.

The genes are TRBV19 and TRBJ1-2; 10 bases match TRBD1. J gave up 7 bases and V 7 bases, and 9 bases lay outside the gene matches. The CDR3 is made up of 14 amino acids. Germline V gene lookup returns CDR1 LNHDA and CDR2 SQIVND (reference sequence). As DNA, the CDR3 is TGTGCCAGTACCCGGGACAGGGGCATTGGTGGCTACACCTTC. This gives the protein CASTRDRGIGGYTF.

This clone has just one count. The chain joins TRBV2 to TRBJ1-5; the D gene is possibly TRBD1 (6 bases). Germline-derived CDR1 and CDR2 are SNHLY and FYNNEI. Trimming removed 6 bases at V and 0 bases at J, with 12 bases between. CDR3 length: 15 residues. The CDR3, as DNA: TGTGCCAGCAGAGCCGACAGGTCTAGCAATCAGCCCCAGCATTTT. Protein sequence: CASRADRSSNQPQHF.

The chain combines TRBV7-8 with TRBJ2-1, with D perhaps TRBD2 (5 bases). Germline V gene sequence: CDR1 SGHVS, CDR2 FQNEAQ. The V end lost 3 bases, the J end lost 10 bases, and 22 bases lay between the germline ends. The CDR3 runs to 16 residues. Written as DNA, the CDR3 is TGTGCCAGCAGCTTTGGTGGGCGGACTGGCCTAGGGGAGCAGTTCTTC. This encodes CASSFGGRTGLGEQFF.

The rearrangement links TRBV19 to TRBJ2-2; D perhaps matches TRBD1 (6 bases). The CDR3 covers 13 residues. The V end lost 11 bases, the J end lost 5 bases, and 15 bases lay between the germline ends. The germline gives CDR1 LNHDA, CDR2 SQIVND (reference sequence). Here the CDR3 reads CAGGPRGTGELFF. The CDR3 region has the DNA TGTGCCGGGGGCCCACGTGGAACCGGGGAGCTGTTTTTT.

This chain links TRBV4-2 with TRBJ2-5; D perhaps matches TRBD2 (5 bases). The V and J ends lost 7 bases and 5 bases respectively, with 14 bases between them. The CDR3 runs 13 residues. Germline CDR1 LGHNA, CDR2 YNFKEQ. In DNA, the CDR3 is TGTGCCAGCAATCTCCGCTCGGGGGAGACCCAGTACTTC. Translating it yields CASNLRSGETQYF.

This chain joins TRBV5-8 and TRBJ2-3; D is uncertain. CDR1 is SGHTS, CDR2 YDEGEE, per germline. Trimming left V 2 bases short and J 2 bases short, with 6 bases between. The CDR3 length is 13 residues. The CDR3 bases are TGTGCCAGCAGCTTTCAGGTCACAGATACGCAGTATTTT. Translation: CASSFQVTDTQYF.

V is TRBV9 and J is TRBJ1-1; D is unresolved. V lost 2 bases, J lost 6 bases, and 14 bases lay in between. Germline V CDR1 and CDR2: SGDLS, YYNGEE. CDR3 length equals 14 residues. DNA for the CDR3: TGTGCCAGCAGCGTGACCAGCGGCTTGTCTGAAGCTTTCTTT. Translated: CASSVTSGLSEAFF.

V is TRBV28 and J is TRBJ2-2, with TRBD1 matching 8 bases. J gave up 6 bases and V 6 bases, and 9 bases lay outside the gene matches. The CDR3 totals 15 residues. Germline lookup yields CDR1 MDHEN and CDR2 SYDVKM. This CDR3 reads CASRRTGSLSGELFF. The CDR3 nucleotides read TGTGCCAGCAGAAGGACAGGGAGCCTATCCGGGGAGCTGTTTTTT. The entire variable domain, with the rest obtained from reference TRBV28 and TRBJ2-2, is as follows: DVKVTQSSRYLVKRTGEKVFLECVQDMDHENMFWYRQDPGLGLRLIYFSYDVKMKEKGDIPEGYSVSREKKERFSLILESASTNQTSMYLCASRRTGSLSGELFFGEGSRLTVL.